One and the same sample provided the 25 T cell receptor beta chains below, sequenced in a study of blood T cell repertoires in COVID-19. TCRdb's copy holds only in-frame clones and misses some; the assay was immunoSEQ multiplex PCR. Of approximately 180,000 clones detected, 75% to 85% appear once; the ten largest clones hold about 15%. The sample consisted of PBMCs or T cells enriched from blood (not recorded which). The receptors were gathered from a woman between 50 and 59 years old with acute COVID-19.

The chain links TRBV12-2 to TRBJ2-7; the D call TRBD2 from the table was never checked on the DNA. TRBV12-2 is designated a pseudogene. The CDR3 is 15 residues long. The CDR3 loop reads CASRFLVPSSYEQYV. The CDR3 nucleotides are TGTGCAAGTCGCTTCCTAGTCCCGAGCTCCTACGAGCAGTACGTC.

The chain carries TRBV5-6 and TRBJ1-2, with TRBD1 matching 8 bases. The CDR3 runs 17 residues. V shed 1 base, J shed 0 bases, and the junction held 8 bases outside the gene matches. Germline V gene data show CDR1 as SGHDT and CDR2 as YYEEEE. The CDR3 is CASSLWGRGPTNYGYTF. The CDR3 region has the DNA TGTGCCAGCAGCTTGTGGGGCAGGGGGCCGACTAACTATGGCTACACCTTC.

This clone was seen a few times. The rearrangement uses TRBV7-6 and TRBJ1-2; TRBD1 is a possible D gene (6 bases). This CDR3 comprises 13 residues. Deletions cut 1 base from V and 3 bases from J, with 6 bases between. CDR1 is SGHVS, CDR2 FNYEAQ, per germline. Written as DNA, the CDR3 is TGTGCCAGCAGCTTAGACAGGGACTATGGCTACACCTTC. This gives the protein CASSLDRDYGYTF.

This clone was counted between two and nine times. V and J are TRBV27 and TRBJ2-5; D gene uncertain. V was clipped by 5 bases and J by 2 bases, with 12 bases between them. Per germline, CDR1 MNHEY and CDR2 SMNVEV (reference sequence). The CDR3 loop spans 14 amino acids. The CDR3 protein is CASSPWATQETQYF. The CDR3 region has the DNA TGTGCCAGCAGTCCGTGGGCAACTCAAGAGACCCAGTACTTC.

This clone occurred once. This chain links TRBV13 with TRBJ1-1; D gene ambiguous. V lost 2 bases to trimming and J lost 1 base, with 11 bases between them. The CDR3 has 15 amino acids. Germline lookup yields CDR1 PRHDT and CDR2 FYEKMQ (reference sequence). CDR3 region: CASSLIPDWNTEAFF. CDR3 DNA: TGTGCCAGCAGCTTAATACCAGACTGGAACACTGAAGCTTTCTTT.

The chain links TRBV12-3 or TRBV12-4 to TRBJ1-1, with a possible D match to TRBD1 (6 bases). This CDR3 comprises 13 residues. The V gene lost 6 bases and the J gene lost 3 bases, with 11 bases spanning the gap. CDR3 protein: CASSPQGYTEAFF. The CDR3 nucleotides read TGTGCCAGCAGCCCCCAGGGGTACACTGAAGCTTTCTTT.

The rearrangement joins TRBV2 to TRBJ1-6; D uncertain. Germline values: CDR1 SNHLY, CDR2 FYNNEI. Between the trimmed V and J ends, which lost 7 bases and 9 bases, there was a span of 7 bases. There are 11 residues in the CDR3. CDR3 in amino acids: CASKRASPLHF. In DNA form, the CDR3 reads TGTGCCAGCAAGCGGGCTTCACCCCTCCACTTT.

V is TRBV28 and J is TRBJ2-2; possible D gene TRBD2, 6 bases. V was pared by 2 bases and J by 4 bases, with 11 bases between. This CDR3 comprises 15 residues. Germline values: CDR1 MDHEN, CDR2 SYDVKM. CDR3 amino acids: CASSLGGSATGELFF. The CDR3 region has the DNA TGTGCCAGCAGTTTAGGGGGGTCGGCCACCGGGGAGCTGTTTTTT.

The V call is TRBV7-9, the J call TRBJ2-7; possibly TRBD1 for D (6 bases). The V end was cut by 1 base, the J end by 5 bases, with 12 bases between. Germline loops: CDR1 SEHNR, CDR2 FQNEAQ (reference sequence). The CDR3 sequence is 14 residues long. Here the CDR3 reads CASSLDPGQNEQYV. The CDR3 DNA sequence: TGTGCCAGCAGCTTAGACCCAGGACAGAACGAGCAGTACGTC.

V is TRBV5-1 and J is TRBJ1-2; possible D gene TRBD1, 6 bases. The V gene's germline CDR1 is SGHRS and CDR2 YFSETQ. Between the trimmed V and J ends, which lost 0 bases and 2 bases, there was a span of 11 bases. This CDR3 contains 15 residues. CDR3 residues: CASSLEGGRNYGYTF. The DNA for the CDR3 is TGCGCCAGCAGCTTGGAGGGGGGGCGCAACTATGGCTACACCTTC.

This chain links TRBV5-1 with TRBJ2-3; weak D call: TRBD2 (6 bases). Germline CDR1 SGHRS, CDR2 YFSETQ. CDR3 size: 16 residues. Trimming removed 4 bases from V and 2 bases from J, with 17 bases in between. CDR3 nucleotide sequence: TGCGCCAGCAGCCTTCCTGGAGGGGCCGCCACAGATACGCAGTATTTT. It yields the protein CASSLPGGAATDTQYF.

CDR3 residues: CASSLRRDEQFF. CDR3 in DNA: TGTGCCAGCAGTCTGCGGCGGGATGAGCAGTTCTTC. The gene calls are TRBV2 and TRBJ2-1, with a weak D call TRBD2 (5 bases). V was trimmed by 5 bases and J by 8 bases, leaving 10 bases between them. From germline, CDR1 is SNHLY and CDR2 FYNNEI. This CDR3 is built from 12 residues.

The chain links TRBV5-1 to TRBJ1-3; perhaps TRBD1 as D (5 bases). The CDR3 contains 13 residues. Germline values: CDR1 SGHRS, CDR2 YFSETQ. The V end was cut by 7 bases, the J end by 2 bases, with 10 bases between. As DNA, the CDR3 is TGCGCCAGCGCCGACAGCCCTGGAAACACCATATATTTT. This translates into CASADSPGNTIYF.

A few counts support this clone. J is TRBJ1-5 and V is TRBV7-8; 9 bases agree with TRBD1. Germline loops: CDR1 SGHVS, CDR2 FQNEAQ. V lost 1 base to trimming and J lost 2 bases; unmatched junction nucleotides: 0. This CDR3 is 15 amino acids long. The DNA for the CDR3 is TGTGCCAGCAGCTTAGGGACAGGGGGCAATCAGCCCCAGCATTTT. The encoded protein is CASSLGTGGNQPQHF.

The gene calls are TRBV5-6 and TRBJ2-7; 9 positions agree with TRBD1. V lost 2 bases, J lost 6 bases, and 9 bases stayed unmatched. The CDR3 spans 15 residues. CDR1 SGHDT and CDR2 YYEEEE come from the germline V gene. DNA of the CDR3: TGTGCCAGCAGCTTTTGGGACAGGGTCTCGGGCGAGCAGTACGTC. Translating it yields CASSFWDRVSGEQYV.

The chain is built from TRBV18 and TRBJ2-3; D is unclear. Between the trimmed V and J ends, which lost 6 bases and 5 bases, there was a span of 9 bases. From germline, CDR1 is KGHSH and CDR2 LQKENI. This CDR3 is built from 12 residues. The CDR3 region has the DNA TGTGCCAGCTCCGAGCGAGAAGATACGCAGTATTTT. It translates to CASSEREDTQYF.

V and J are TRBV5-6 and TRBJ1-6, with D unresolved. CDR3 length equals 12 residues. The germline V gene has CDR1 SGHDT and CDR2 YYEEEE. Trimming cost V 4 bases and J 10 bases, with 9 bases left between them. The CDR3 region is CASSLGGSPLHF. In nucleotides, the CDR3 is TGTGCCAGCAGCCTAGGAGGGTCACCCCTCCACTTT. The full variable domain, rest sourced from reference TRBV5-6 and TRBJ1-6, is DAGVTQSPTHLIKTRGQQVTLRCSPKSGHDTVSWYQQALGQGPQFIFQYYEEEERQRGNFPDRFSGHQFPNYSSELNVNALLLGDSALYLCASSLGGSPLHFGNGTRLTVT.

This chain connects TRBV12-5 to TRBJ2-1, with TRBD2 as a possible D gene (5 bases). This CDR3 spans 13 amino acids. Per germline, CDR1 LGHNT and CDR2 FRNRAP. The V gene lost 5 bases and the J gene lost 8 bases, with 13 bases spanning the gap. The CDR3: CASGPRGWDEQFF. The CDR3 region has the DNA TGTGCTAGTGGTCCCCGAGGGTGGGATGAGCAGTTCTTC.

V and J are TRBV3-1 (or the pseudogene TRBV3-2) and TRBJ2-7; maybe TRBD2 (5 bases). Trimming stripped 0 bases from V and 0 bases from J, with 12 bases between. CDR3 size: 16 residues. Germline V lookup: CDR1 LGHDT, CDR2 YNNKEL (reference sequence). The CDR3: CASSQEGGPFSYEQYV. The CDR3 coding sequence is TGTGCCAGCAGCCAAGAAGGCGGGCCCTTCTCCTACGAGCAGTACGTC.

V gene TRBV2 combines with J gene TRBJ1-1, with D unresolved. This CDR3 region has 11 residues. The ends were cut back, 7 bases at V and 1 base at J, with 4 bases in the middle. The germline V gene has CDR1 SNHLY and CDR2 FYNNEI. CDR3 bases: TGTGCCAGCAAGCGGAACACTGAAGCTTTCTTT. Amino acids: CASKRNTEAFF. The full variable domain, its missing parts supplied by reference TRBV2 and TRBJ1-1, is EPEVTQTPSHQVTQMGQEVILRCVPISNHLYFYWYRQILGQKVEFLVSFYNNEISEKSEIFDDQFSVERPDGSNFTLKIRSTKLEDSAMYFCASKRNTEAFFGQGTRLTVV.

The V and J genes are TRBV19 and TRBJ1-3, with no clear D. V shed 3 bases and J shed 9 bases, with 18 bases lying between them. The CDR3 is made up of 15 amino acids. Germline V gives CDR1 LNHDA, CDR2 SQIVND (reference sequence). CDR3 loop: CASSISEGVGFTIYF. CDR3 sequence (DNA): TGTGCCAGTAGTATCTCTGAGGGCGTCGGGTTCACCATATATTTT.

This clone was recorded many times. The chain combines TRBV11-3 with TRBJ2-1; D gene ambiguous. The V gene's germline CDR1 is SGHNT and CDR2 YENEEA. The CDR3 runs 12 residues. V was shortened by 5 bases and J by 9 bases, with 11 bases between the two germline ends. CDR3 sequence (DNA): TGTGCCAGCAGCCACGAGTTCGGTGAGCAGTTCTTC. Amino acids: CASSHEFGEQFF.

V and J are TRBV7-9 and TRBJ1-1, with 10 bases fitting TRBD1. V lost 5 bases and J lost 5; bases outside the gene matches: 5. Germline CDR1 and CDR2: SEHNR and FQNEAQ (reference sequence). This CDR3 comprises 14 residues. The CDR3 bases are TGTGCCAGCAGCCGGGGACAGGGGTATACTGAAGCTTTCTTT. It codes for CASSRGQGYTEAFF.

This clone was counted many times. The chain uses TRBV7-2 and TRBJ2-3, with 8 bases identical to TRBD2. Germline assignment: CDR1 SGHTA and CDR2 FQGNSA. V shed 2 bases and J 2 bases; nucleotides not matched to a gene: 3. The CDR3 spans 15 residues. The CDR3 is CASSLRGGSTDTQYF. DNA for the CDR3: TGTGCCAGCAGCTTACGGGGGGGGTCCACAGATACGCAGTATTTT.

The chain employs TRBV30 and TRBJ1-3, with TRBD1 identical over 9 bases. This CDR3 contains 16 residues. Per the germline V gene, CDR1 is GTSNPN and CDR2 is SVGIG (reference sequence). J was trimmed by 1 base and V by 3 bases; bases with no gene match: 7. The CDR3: CAWRTGGIGSGNTIYF. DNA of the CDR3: TGTGCCTGGAGGACAGGGGGAATAGGATCTGGAAACACCATATATTTT.